Sequencing of this T cell receptor (beta chain) was carried out in a study of blood T cell repertoires in COVID-19. Overall study: From the United States, Italy and Spain came samples of acute and convalescent COVID-19.

Sequencing used immunoSEQ multiplex PCR; TCRdb keeps in-frame clones, though not all of them. The data hold about 100,000 clones, with around four fifths observed a single time. Looked up from germline, CDR1 is SGHVS and CDR2 is FNYEAQ. The CDR3 sequence is 15 residues long. Between the trimmed V and J ends, which lost 1 base and 3 bases, there was a span of 13 bases. The sequence came from a man between 65 and 85 years old with active or convalescent COVID-19. The sequenced sample consisted of peripheral blood. V is TRBV7-6 and J is TRBJ2-7; weak D call: TRBD1 (7 bases). The CDR3 reads CASSLGSGGNYEQYF. The DNA for the CDR3 is TGTGCCAGCAGCTTAGGATCAGGGGGGAACTACGAGCAGTACTTC.